A selection of T cell receptor beta chains follows, all from one sample in a study of cytomegalovirus exposure and HLA in healthy donors. The repertoire was sequenced with immunoSEQ multiplex PCR; TCRdb's copy has only in-frame clones and lacks some. The sample has roughly 99,000 clones; 70% to 80% are singletons. Sequencing input: PBMCs. The receptors stem from a male donor in good health and CMV-seropositive. Each CDR3 is given with its conserved first and last residue. Fields, in order: clone size, J gene, D gene, V gene, CDR3 DNA, CDR3 protein. The D gene is left open where the match is weak. Clone sizes are given selectively: once, few, many, or a class where the clone is expanded.

>many|TRBJ2-1|-|TRBV2
TGTGCCAGCAGTGGAGGTGGAGGATACAATGAGCAGTTCTTC
CASSGGGGYNEQFF
>-|TRBJ2-7|TRBD1|TRBV27
TGTGCCAGCAGTTTGACAGGGTGGGGATACGAGCAGTACTTC
CASSLTGWGYEQYF
>-|TRBJ2-6|TRBD1|TRBV9
TGTGCCAGCAGCGGAGGGACAGCTGGGGCCAACGTCCTGACTTTC
CASSGGTAGANVLTF
>-|TRBJ1-5|-|TRBV10-3
TGTGCCATCAGCTCCTCCGACGGGGGCAATCAGCCCCAGCATTTT
CAISSSDGGNQPQHF
>-|TRBJ1-1|-|TRBV19
TGTGCCAGTAGTATAGTGGTAGGGGTTGCTGAAGCTTTCTTT
CASSIVVGVAEAFF
>-|TRBJ1-1|TRBD1|TRBV27
TGTGCCAGCAGTTTTCAACAGGGGGTAGCTTTCTTT
CASSFQQGVAFF
>-|TRBJ2-3|TRBD2|TRBV19
TGTGCCAGCAAGGAGCGGGGGGCAGGAGATACGCAGTATTTT
CASKERGAGDTQYF
>-|TRBJ1-2|TRBD1|TRBV5-1
TGCGCCAGCAGCTTGGAGACAGGGGTTGGCTATGGCTACACCTTC
CASSLETGVGYGYTF
>-|TRBJ1-5|-|TRBV9
TGTGCCAGCAGCGCAGACTCAGGGCAGCCCCAGCATTTT
CASSADSGQPQHF
>once|TRBJ2-1|TRBD1|TRBV5-1
TGCGCCAGCAGCTTACAGACAGGGCTTTACAATGAGCAGTTCTTC
CASSLQTGLYNEQFF
>few|TRBJ2-5|-|TRBV19
TGTGCCAGTAGTATGCCGGTACTCTCAGAGACCCAGTACTTC
CASSMPVLSETQYF
>few|TRBJ1-2|TRBD1|TRBV5-6
TGTGCCAGCAGCTGGGGACAGGCCAGATATGGCTACACCTTC
CASSWGQARYGYTF
>-|TRBJ1-6|TRBD1|TRBV5-1
TGCGCCAGCAGCTCGGGACAGGGAAATTCACCCCTCCACTTT
CASSSGQGNSPLHF
>-|TRBJ1-5|-|TRBV13
TGTGCCAGCAGCGCCCGGTCCCGCAATCAGCCCCAGCATTTT
CASSARSRNQPQHF
>-|TRBJ1-6|-|TRBV27
TGTGCCAGCAGTTTAACAGACCTACCTTCACCCCTCCACTTT
CASSLTDLPSPLHF
>-|TRBJ2-3|TRBD2|TRBV30
TGTGCCTGGAGCCTAGCGGGGGAAACGCAGTATTTT
CAWSLAGETQYF
>-|TRBJ1-2|TRBD1|TRBV11-2
TGTGCCAGCAGCCGACCCTCTGGGACAGGGTACGACTATGGCTACACCTTC
CASSRPSGTGYDYGYTF
>-|TRBJ2-7|-|TRBV4-1
TGCGCCAGCAGCCGGGACGGGAGCTCCTACGAGCAGTACTTC
CASSRDGSSYEQYF
>few|TRBJ2-7|TRBD2|TRBV7-6
TGTGCCAGCAGCTTATTGTATAGCGGGGGTACCGAAAACTACGAGCAGTACTTC
CASSLLYSGGTENYEQYF
>-|TRBJ1-3|-|TRBV28
TGTGCCAGCAGTTTTCCGAGCTCTGGAAACACCATATATTTT
CASSFPSSGNTIYF
>-|TRBJ2-1|TRBD2|TRBV7-8
TGTGCCAGCAGCCCAGGGCGGGGGGGCCTTGAGCAGTTCTTC
CASSPGRGGLEQFF
>-|TRBJ1-2|TRBD1|TRBV29-1
TGCAGCGTTGAAGATCAGGGGGCGGAGGGCTACACCTTC
CSVEDQGAEGYTF
>-|TRBJ2-1|-|TRBV5-1
TGCGCCAGCAGCTTGGACGGGAGATACAATGAGCAGTTCTTC
CASSLDGRYNEQFF
>-|TRBJ2-5|TRBD1|TRBV18
TGTGCCAGCTCACCACCGTGGGACAGCAAAGAGACCCAGTACTTC
CASSPPWDSKETQYF
>-|TRBJ1-6|TRBD1|TRBV4-3
TGCGCCAGCAGCCAGGAGGGGTTTCAGGGGGCTATTTCACCCCTCCACTTT
CASSQEGFQGAISPLHF
>-|TRBJ2-1|-|TRBV5-4
TGTGCCAGCAGCCGTACAGGATCCCGCAATGAGCAGTTCTTC
CASSRTGSRNEQFF
>-|TRBJ1-2|-|TRBV11-3
TGTGCCAGCAGCCCCGGTGGCTATGGCTACACCTTC
CASSPGGYGYTF
>-|TRBJ2-1|-|TRBV12-5
TGTGCTAGTGGTTGGGGAACAGGGAATGAGCAGTTCTTC
CASGWGTGNEQFF
>-|TRBJ2-3|-|TRBV4-2
TGTGCCAGCAGCCAGACTGCTAGTAGCACAGATACGCAGTATTTT
CASSQTASSTDTQYF
>-|TRBJ1-6|TRBD1|TRBV25-1
TGTGCCAGCAGCCCGGGGACAGGGCTTGCCCCCCTCCACTTT
CASSPGTGLAPLHF
>-|TRBJ2-3|TRBD1|TRBV15
TGTGCCACCGGGACAGGTTCACGCACAGATACGCAGTATTTT
CATGTGSRTDTQYF
>-|TRBJ2-1|-|TRBV9
TGTGCCAGCAGCGTAGTATCTAGCAATCAGTTCTTC
CASSVVSSNQFF